Included here is one TCR beta chain sequence, with context. Its matching antigen is unknown. These data are taken from a study of prognosis after radiotherapy for stage I lung cancer. Study overall: All of the patients with non-small cell lung cancer, including several who had refused surgery, were considered to be medically inoperable.

V trimming: 3 bases; J trimming: 4 bases; junction bases outside the gene matches: 13. The CDR3 extends over 18 amino acids. Germline CDR1 reads MDHEN; CDR2 reads SYDVKM. Study conclusions and caveats: Patients who went on to get distant metastases had lower Shannon entropy after stereotactic body radiation therapy. Usage of TRBV and TRBJ genes reportedly differed between metastatic and non-metastatic patients.

The study amplified the TCR beta CDR3 region from genomic DNA. This amplification was carried out by two rounds of multiplex PCR. For every TRBV and TRBJ gene, a specific primer was used in first-round PCR. Universal primers were what the second PCR round relied on. TCRdb redid the calling of the multiplex PCR reads with MiXCR, one entry per CDR3 protein. The repertoire holds 13,000 to 15,000 distinct CDR3 sequences, with roughly 50% as singletons. Sequencing was performed on PBMCs, taken before or after stereotactic body radiation therapy (not recorded which). V and J are TRBV28 and TRBJ2-1; the match to TRBD2 covers 9 bases. The TCR comes from a donor of 50 years or more with non-small cell lung cancer. The CDR3: CASSLGLAGKVIYNEQFF. The CDR3 bases are TGTGCCAGCAGTTTGGGGCTAGCGGGAAAGGTGATTTACAATGAGCAGTTCTTC.